This TCR beta chain was captured in a study of cytomegalovirus exposure and HLA in healthy donors. With respect to this clone: The antigen is undetermined.

The CDR3 loop spans 14 amino acids. The germline V gene has CDR1 MNHEY and CDR2 SMNVEV (reference sequence). The V and J ends lost 5 bases and 4 bases respectively, with 11 bases between them. Though nominally healthy at sampling, donors likely had unrecorded immune exposures. Study outcomes and limitations: Later findings reportedly placed an Asian-associated ancestry cluster below the approximately 700-donor mean for N-insertions. Most sequenced TCRs were rare (though some public TCRs occurred in many donors).

60 Vbeta and 13 Jbeta primers were used in PCR. TCRdb's table, derived via immunoSEQ multiplex PCR, lists solely in-frame clones and lacks some. This repertoire shows 150,000 to 200,000 clones, 65% to 85% found once; its top ten account for 5% to 6%. This receptor was taken from a woman aged 25 to 39 in good health and CMV-seropositive. Material for sequencing was PBMCs. The chain joins TRBV27 to TRBJ2-2, with D possibly TRBD2 on 6 matching bases. CDR3 region: CASSKGLSTGELFF. Written as DNA, the CDR3 is TGTGCCAGCAGTAAGGGACTTAGCACCGGGGAGCTGTTTTTT.